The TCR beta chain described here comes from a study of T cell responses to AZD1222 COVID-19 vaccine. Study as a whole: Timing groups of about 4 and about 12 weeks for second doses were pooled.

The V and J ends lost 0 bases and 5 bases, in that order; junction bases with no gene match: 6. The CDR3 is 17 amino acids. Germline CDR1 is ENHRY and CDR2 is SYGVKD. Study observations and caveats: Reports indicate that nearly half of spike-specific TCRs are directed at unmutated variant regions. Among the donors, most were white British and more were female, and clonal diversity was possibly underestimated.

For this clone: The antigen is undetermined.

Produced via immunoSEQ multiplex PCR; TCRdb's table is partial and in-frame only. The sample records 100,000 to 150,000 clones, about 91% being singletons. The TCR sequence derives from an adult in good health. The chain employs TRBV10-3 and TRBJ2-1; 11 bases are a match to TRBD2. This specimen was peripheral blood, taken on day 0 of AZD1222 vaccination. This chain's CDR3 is CAISESGLAGTDNEQFF. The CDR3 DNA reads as TGTGCCATCAGTGAGTCTGGACTAGCGGGTACAGACAATGAGCAGTTCTTC.